This passage covers 15 T cell receptor beta chains from one sample sequenced in a study of blood T cell repertoires in COVID-19 (dated by TCRdb to the early 2020s). Library generation was performed with the immunoSEQ multiplex PCR assay. This immuneACCESS table, as held by TCRdb, lists in-frame sequences with V and J called but not all clones. Of the missing ones, under half trace to an unresolved V gene in checked studies; the others have no known cause. In all, the sample holds hundreds of thousands of clones, and approximately 88% of those were seen once. The top ten constitute about 1% of the sample. The sequenced material came from PBMCs or T cells enriched from blood (not recorded which). These receptors were obtained from a woman in her 30s who had recovered from COVID-19.

This chain joins TRBV9 and TRBJ1-2, with D perhaps TRBD1 (6 bases). Germline CDR1 and CDR2: SGDLS and YYNGEE. This CDR3 is built from 11 residues. V dropped 7 bases and J dropped 4 bases, with 8 bases sitting between them. The DNA for the CDR3 is TGTGCCAGCCGGGACACCTATGGCTACACCTTC. This translates into CASRDTYGYTF. Drawing the rest from reference TRBV9 and TRBJ1-2, the complete variable domain is DSGVTQTPKHLITATGQRVTLRCSPRSGDLSVYWYQQSLDQGLQFLIQYYNGEERAKGNILERFSAQQFPDLHSELNLSSLELGDSALYFCASRDTYGYTFGSGTRLTVV.

This chain uses TRBV30 with TRBJ2-4, with a tentative D call TRBD2 (6 bases). Germline CDR1 is GTSNPN and CDR2 is SVGIG (reference sequence). The V end lost 3 bases, the J end lost 0 bases, and 18 bases lay between the germline ends. The CDR3 is 17 residues long. CDR3 DNA: TGTGCCTGGAGCCTGGCGGGACTTAATATAGCCAAAAACATTCAGTACTTC. This translates into CAWSLAGLNIAKNIQYF.

The chain links TRBV3-1 (or the pseudogene TRBV3-2) to TRBJ2-7; TRBD2 might be the D (6 bases). The CDR3 totals 14 residues. Germline V lookup: CDR1 LGHDT, CDR2 YNNKEL (reference sequence). The V end lost 4 bases, the J end lost 1 base, and 11 bases lay between the germline ends. The chain's CDR3 is CASSRDLASYEQYF. The CDR3 DNA follows: TGTGCCAGCAGCCGGGACTTAGCTTCCTACGAGCAGTACTTC.

The chain employs TRBV2 and TRBJ1-6, with 7 bases fitting TRBD1. CDR1 and CDR2 (germline): SNHLY, FYNNEI. This CDR3 is 13 amino acids long. Trimming at V came to 5 bases and at J to 8 bases, leaving 3 bases not matched to a gene. The chain's CDR3 is CASSRDSYSPLHF. The DNA of the CDR3 is TGTGCCAGCAGTCGGGACAGTTATTCACCCCTCCACTTT.

The rearrangement links TRBV2 to TRBJ2-7; 9 nucleotides match TRBD2. V shed 5 bases and J 5 bases; nucleotides not matched to a gene: 7. In germline, CDR1 is SNHLY, CDR2 FYNNEI. The CDR3 has 14 residues. CDR3 DNA: TGTGCCAGCAGTCTTAGCGGGAGATTGAACGAGCAGTACTTC. Amino acid sequence: CASSLSGRLNEQYF.

V usage is TRBV2 and J usage is TRBJ1-1, with 8 bases lining up with TRBD1. CDR3 length: 13 amino acids. Germline CDR1 and CDR2: SNHLY and FYNNEI. The ends lost 10 bases at V and 1 base at J; junction bases unmatched: 5. The CDR3 bases are TGTGCCAACAGACAGGGGCAGAACACTGAAGCTTTCTTT. The encoded protein is CANRQGQNTEAFF.

The rearrangement links TRBV4-1 to TRBJ1-1, with 7 bases aligning to TRBD1. With 2 bases clipped from V and 5 bases from J, the junction kept 5 bases outside the gene matches. Germline V gene lookup returns CDR1 MGHRA and CDR2 YSYEKL. This CDR3 region has 14 residues. The CDR3 DNA reads TGCGCCAGCAGCCAACGGCAGGGGGGAACTGAAGCTTTCTTT. The encoded protein is CASSQRQGGTEAFF.

This chain joins TRBV11-2 and TRBJ2-1; the D gene is possibly TRBD2 (6 bases). From germline, CDR1 is SGHAT and CDR2 FQNNGV. Trimming took 3 bases from V and 6 from J, leaving 12 bases between them. CDR3 length: 14 amino acids. The CDR3 reads CASSLRDPINEQFF. Written as DNA, the CDR3 is TGTGCCAGCAGCTTGCGGGACCCTATCAATGAGCAGTTCTTC.

The J gene is TRBJ1-3, the V gene TRBV30; unclear D gene. Germline CDR1 is GTSNPN and CDR2 is SVGIG (reference sequence). The germline V and J ends were trimmed by 2 bases and 9 bases, with 14 bases remaining between them. The CDR3 loop spans 13 amino acids. CDR3 region: CAWSPNLVGTIYF. The CDR3 nucleotides read TGTGCCTGGAGTCCCAATCTAGTAGGCACCATATATTTT.

The rearrangement joins TRBV6-5 to TRBJ2-7; a weak D match, TRBD1 (6 bases). Germline V gives CDR1 MNHEY, CDR2 SVGAGI. Deletions cut 6 bases from V and 2 bases from J, with 11 bases between. This CDR3 is built from 13 residues. The CDR3 sequence: CASSLGQTYEQYF. The CDR3 DNA sequence: TGTGCCAGCAGCCTGGGACAAACCTACGAGCAGTACTTC.

CDR3 amino acids: CASSQLALETQYF. For the CDR3, the DNA is TGTGCCAGCAGCCAACTAGCGTTGGAGACCCAGTACTTC. The chain is built from TRBV27 and TRBJ2-5; 7 bases fit TRBD2. This CDR3 has 13 residues. V lost 6 bases and J lost 5; bases outside the gene matches: 6. CDR1 is MNHEY, CDR2 SMNVEV, per germline (reference sequence).

The rearrangement joins TRBV2 to TRBJ1-5, with 8 bases matching TRBD1. V dropped 6 bases and J dropped 3; count of bases not matched to a gene: 7. Germline CDR1 SNHLY, CDR2 FYNNEI. The CDR3 loop spans 15 amino acids. CDR3 DNA sequence: TGTGCCAGCAGGGAACAGGGGGTAGACAATCAGCCCCAGCATTTT. Translated: CASREQGVDNQPQHF.

This clone was recorded once. The rearrangement joins TRBV5-1 to TRBJ2-7; 11 bases fit TRBD1. V shed 4 bases and J 6 bases; nucleotides not matched to a gene: 3. The CDR3 contains 13 residues. Germline CDR1 and CDR2: SGHRS and YFSETQ. The CDR3 is CASSADRGPEQYF. The DNA for the CDR3 is TGCGCCAGCAGCGCGGACAGGGGGCCCGAGCAGTACTTC.

The V call is TRBV10-3, the J call TRBJ2-2; tentative D call: TRBD1 (5 bases). V was clipped by 6 bases and J by 0 bases, with 17 bases between them. Germline CDR1 is ENHRY and CDR2 is SYGVKD. The CDR3 consists of 17 residues. The CDR3 region is CAISPSAGIANTGELFF. The DNA of the CDR3 is TGTGCCATCAGCCCTTCCGCAGGGATAGCGAACACCGGGGAGCTGTTTTTT.

The genes are TRBV28 and TRBJ1-2, with 10 bases aligning to TRBD1. The CDR3 runs 16 residues. Trimming cost V 6 bases and J 3 bases; bases outside gene matches: 10. The germline V gene encodes CDR1 MDHEN and CDR2 SYDVKM. CDR3 region: CASSKAGTGVYYGYTF. For the CDR3, the DNA is TGTGCCAGCAGCAAAGCCGGGACAGGGGTTTACTATGGCTACACCTTC.